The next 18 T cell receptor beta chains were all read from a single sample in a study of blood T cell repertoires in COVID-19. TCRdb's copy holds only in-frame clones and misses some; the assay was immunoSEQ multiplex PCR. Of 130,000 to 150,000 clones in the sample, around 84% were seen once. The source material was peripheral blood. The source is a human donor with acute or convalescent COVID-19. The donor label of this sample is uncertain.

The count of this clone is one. The CDR3 DNA is TGCGCCAGCAGCTTGGCCGGGACTAGTGAGTATGAGCAGTTCTTC. Its translation is CASSLAGTSEYEQFF. The gene calls are TRBV5-1 and TRBJ2-1, with TRBD2 matching 8 bases. The junction had 7 bases not matched to a gene; V was cut back by 0 bases and J by 8 bases. Germline assignment: CDR1 SGHRS and CDR2 YFSETQ. The CDR3 spans 15 residues.

The CDR3 loop reads CASSLTSLGRVGYGYTF. The CDR3 DNA is TGTGCCAGCAGCTTAACCTCCTTGGGGCGAGTGGGCTATGGCTACACCTTC. This chain links TRBV7-9 with TRBJ1-2; D possibly corresponds to TRBD1 (5 bases). Trimming removed 2 bases at V and 4 bases at J, with 20 bases between. CDR3 length: 17 residues. Germline V lookup: CDR1 SEHNR, CDR2 FQNEAQ (reference sequence). Looking up the rest from reference TRBV7-9 and TRBJ1-2 gives the full variable domain: DTGVSQNPRHKITKRGQNVTFRCDPISEHNRLYWYRQTLGQGPEFLTYFQNEAQLEKSRLLSDRFSAERPKGSFSTLEIQRTEQGDSAMYLCASSLTSLGRVGYGYTFGSGTRLTVV.

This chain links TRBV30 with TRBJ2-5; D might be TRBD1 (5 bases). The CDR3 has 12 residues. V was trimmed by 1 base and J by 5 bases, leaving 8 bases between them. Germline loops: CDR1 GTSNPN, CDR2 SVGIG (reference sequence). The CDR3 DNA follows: TGTGCCTGGAGTGAGGGGTCCGAGACCCAGTACTTC. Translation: CAWSEGSETQYF.

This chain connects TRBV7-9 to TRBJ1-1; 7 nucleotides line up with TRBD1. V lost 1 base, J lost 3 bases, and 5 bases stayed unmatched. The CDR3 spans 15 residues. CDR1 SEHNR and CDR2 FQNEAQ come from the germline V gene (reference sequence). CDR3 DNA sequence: TGTGCCAGCAGCTTAGGGGTTACAGGGGACACTGAAGCTTTCTTT. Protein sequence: CASSLGVTGDTEAFF.

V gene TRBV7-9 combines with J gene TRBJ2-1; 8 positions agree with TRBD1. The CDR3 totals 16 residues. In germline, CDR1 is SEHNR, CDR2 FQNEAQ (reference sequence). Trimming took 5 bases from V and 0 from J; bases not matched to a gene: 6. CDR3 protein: CASSPRTGSSYNEQFF. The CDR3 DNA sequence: TGTGCCAGCAGCCCGAGGACAGGGAGCTCCTACAATGAGCAGTTCTTC.

Here the CDR3 reads CASSYGQGAGETQYF. CDR3 coding DNA: TGTGCCAGCAGTTACGGGCAGGGGGCGGGTGAGACCCAGTACTTC. The chain uses TRBV6-5 and TRBJ2-5; 8 nucleotides line up with TRBD1. Germline CDR1 is MNHEY and CDR2 is SVGAGI. CDR3 length: 15 amino acids. The J segment lost 5 bases and the V segment lost 2 bases, leaving 7 bases of the junction unmatched.

The CDR3 DNA follows: TGTGCCAGCAGCTGGGACAGGGGTAACACTGAAGCTTTCTTT. This gives the protein CASSWDRGNTEAFF. The J gene is TRBJ1-1, the V gene TRBV5-4; TRBD1 agrees at 10 bases. Per the germline V gene, CDR1 is SGHNT and CDR2 is YYREEE (reference sequence). This CDR3 region has 14 residues. Germline trimming cut 3 bases from V and 2 bases from J; bases unmatched to any gene: 1.

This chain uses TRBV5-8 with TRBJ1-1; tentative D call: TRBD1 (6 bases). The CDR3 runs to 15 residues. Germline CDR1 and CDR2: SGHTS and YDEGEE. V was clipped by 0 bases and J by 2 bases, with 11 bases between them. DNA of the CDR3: TGTGCCAGCAGCTTGGATGGACAGCCAAACACTGAAGCTTTCTTT. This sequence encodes CASSLDGQPNTEAFF.

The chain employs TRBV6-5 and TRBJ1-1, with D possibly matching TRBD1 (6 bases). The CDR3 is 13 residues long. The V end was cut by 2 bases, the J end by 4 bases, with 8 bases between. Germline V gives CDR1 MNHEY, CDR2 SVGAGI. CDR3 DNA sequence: TGTGCCAGCAGTTACCAGGGGACCACTGAAGCTTTCTTT. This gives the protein CASSYQGTTEAFF.

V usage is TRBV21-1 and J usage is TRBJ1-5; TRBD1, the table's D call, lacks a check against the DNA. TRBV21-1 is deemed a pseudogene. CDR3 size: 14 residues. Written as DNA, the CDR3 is TGTGCCAGCAACCGGGACAGGGGCAATCAGCCCCAGCATTTT. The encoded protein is CASNRDRGNQPQHF.

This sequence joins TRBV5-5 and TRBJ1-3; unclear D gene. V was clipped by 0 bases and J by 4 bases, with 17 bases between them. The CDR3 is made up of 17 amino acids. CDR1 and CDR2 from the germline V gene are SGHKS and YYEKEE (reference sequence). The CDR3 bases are TGTGCCAGCAGCTTGGCCGGGATGCCGCTCCTCGGAAACACCATATATTTT. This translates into CASSLAGMPLLGNTIYF.

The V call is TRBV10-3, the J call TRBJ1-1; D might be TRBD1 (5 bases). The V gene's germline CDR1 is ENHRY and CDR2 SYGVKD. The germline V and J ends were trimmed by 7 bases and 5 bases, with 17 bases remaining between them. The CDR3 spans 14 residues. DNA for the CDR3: TGTGCCATCAAGGCGGCAGGGTTCGGAACTGAAGCTTTCTTT. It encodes CAIKAAGFGTEAFF.

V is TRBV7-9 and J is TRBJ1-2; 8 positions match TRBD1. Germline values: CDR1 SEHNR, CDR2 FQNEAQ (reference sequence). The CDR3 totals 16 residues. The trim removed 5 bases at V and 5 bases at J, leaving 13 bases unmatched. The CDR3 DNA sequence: TGTGCCAGCAGCCCCGACAGGGGAAACGGTTTTTATGGCTACACCTTC. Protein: CASSPDRGNGFYGYTF.

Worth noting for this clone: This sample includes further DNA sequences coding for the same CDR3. CDR3 sequence (DNA): TGCGCCAGCAGTCCACTAGCGGGAGTGGCAGATACGCAGTATTTT. Protein: CASSPLAGVADTQYF. The chain joins TRBV5-1 to TRBJ2-3; 11 bases align to TRBD2. Germline V lookup: CDR1 SGHRS, CDR2 YFSETQ. The CDR3 has 15 residues. V dropped 5 bases and J dropped 4; count of bases not matched to a gene: 6.

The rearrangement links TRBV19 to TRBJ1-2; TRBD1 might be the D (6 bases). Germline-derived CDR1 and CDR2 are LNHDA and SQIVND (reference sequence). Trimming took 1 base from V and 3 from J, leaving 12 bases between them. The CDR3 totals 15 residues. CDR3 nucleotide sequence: TGTGCCAGTAGTATAGCAGCAGGGGCAGACTATGGCTACACCTTC. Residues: CASSIAAGADYGYTF.

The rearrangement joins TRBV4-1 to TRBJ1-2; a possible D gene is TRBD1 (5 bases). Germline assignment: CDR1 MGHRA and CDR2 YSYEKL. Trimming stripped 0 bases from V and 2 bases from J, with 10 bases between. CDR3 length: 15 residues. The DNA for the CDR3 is TGCGCCAGCAGCCAAGAAACAGGTGCGAACTATGGCTACACCTTC. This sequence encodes CASSQETGANYGYTF.

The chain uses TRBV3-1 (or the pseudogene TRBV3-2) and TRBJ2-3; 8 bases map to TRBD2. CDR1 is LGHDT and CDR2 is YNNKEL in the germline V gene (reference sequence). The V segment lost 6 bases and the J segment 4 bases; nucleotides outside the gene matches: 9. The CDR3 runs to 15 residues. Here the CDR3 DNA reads TGTGCCAGCAGACATAGCGGGGAGAAATCAGATACGCAGTATTTT. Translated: CASRHSGEKSDTQYF.

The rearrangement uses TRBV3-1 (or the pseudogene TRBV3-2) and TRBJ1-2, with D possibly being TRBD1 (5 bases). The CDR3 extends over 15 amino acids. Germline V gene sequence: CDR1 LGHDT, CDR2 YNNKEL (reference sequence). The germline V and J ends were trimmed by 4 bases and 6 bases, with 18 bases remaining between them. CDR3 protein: CASSLRDPGGNGYTF. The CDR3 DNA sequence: TGTGCCAGCAGCCTACGGGACCCCGGGGGAAATGGCTACACCTTC.